The source of this T cell receptor (beta chain) is a study of T-cell memory formation after mild COVID-19. Study-level points and caveats: Prior to infection, memory already included some responding clones, suggesting cross-reactive memory joined.

In the case of this clonotype: Its specificity is not known.

The germline V and J ends were trimmed by 0 bases and 9 bases, with 15 bases remaining between them. Per the germline V gene, CDR1 is LNHDA and CDR2 is SQIVND (reference sequence). This CDR3 has 15 residues. TCRdb ran MiXCR on the 5' RACE reads and lists one entry per CDR3 protein. The table lists 450,000 to 650,000 distinct CDR3 sequences, more than 15% of them singletons. The rearrangement links TRBV19 to TRBJ1-5; D is possibly TRBD1 (6 bases). The TCR sequence derives from an adult woman who had mild COVID-19 (a few samples of this study predate the infection). Cell type and time point are not known. Source material: PBMCs or a T cell subset sorted from them (not recorded which). The CDR3 here is CASSIDHRVGGPQHF. CDR3 DNA: TGTGCCAGTAGTATAGATCACAGGGTCGGCGGGCCCCAGCATTTT.